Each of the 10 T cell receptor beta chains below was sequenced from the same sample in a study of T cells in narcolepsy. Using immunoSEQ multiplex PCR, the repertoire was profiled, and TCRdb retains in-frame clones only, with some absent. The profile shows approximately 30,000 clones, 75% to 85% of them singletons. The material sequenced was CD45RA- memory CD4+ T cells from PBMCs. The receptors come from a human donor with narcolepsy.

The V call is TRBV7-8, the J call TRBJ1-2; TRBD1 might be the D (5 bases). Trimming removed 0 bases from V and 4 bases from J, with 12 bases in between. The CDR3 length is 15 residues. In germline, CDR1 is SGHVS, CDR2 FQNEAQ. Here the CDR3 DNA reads TGTGCCAGCAGCTTAGCGGACACCTTACCCTATGGCTACACCTTC. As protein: CASSLADTLPYGYTF.

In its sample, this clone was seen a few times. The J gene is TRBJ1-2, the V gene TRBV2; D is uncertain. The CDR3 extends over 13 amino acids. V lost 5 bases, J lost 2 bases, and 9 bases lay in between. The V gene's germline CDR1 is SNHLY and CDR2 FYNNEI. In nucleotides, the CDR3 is TGTGCCAGCAGTCTTACGGGAAACTATGGCTACACCTTC. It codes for CASSLTGNYGYTF.

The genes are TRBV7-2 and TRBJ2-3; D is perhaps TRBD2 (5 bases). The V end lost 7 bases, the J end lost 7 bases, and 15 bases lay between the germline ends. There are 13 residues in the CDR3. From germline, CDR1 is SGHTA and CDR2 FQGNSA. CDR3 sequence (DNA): TGTGCCAGCACGGAGGCGCGAAGCCATACGCAGTATTTT. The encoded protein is CASTEARSHTQYF.

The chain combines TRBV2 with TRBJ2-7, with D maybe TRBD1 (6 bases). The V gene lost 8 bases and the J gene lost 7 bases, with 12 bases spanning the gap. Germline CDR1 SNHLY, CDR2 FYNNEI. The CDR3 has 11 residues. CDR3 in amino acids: CASGGFREQYF. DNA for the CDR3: TGTGCCAGCGGGGGCTTTAGGGAGCAGTACTTC.

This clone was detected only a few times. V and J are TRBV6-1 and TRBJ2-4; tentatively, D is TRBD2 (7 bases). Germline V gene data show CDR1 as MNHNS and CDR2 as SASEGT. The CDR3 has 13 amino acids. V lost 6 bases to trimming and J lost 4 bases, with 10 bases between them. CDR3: CASRRGGKNIQYF. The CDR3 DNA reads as TGTGCCAGCAGGAGGGGGGGGAAAAACATTCAGTACTTC.

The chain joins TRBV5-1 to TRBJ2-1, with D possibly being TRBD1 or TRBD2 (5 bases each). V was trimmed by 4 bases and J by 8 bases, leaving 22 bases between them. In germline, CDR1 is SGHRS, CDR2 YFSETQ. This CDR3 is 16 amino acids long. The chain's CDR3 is CASSPRIGTPSDEQFF. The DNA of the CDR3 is TGCGCCAGCAGCCCTCGCATCGGGACGCCGTCGGATGAGCAGTTCTTC.

This CDR3 is CASSDQPGAYEQYF. Written as DNA, the CDR3 is TGTGCCAGCAGTGACCAGCCGGGGGCTTACGAGCAGTACTTC. The chain links TRBV6-1 to TRBJ2-7; TRBD1 or TRBD2 may be the D gene (6 bases each). CDR3 length: 14 amino acids. The V gene lost 3 bases and the J gene lost 4 bases, with 13 bases spanning the gap. In germline, CDR1 is MNHNS, CDR2 SASEGT.

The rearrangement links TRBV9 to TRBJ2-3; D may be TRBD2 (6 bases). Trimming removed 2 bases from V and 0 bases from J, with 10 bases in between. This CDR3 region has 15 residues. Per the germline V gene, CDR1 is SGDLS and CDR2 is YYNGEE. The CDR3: CASSVGGGSTDTQYF. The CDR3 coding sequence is TGTGCCAGCAGCGTGGGAGGCGGTAGCACAGATACGCAGTATTTT. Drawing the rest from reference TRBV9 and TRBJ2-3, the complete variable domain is DSGVTQTPKHLITATGQRVTLRCSPRSGDLSVYWYQQSLDQGLQFLIQYYNGEERAKGNILERFSAQQFPDLHSELNLSSLELGDSALYFCASSVGGGSTDTQYFGPGTRLTVL.

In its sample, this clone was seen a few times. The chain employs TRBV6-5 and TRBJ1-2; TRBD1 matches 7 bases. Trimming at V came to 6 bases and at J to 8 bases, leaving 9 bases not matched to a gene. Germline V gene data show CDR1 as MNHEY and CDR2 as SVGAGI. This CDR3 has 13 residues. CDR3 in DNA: TGTGCCAGCAGGCCGGACAGGACTGGAGGCTACACCTTC. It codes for CASRPDRTGGYTF.

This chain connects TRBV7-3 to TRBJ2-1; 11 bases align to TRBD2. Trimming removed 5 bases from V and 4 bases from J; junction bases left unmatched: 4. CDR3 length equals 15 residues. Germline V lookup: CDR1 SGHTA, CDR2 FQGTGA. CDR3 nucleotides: TGTGCCAGCAGCCTACTAGCGGGGGAATACAATGAGCAGTTCTTC. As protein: CASSLLAGEYNEQFF. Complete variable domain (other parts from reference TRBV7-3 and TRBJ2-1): GAGVSQTPSNKVTEKGKYVELRCDPISGHTALYWYRQSLGQGPEFLIYFQGTGAADDSGLPNDRFFAVRPEGSVSTLKIQRTERGDSAVYLCASSLLAGEYNEQFFGPGTRLTVL.